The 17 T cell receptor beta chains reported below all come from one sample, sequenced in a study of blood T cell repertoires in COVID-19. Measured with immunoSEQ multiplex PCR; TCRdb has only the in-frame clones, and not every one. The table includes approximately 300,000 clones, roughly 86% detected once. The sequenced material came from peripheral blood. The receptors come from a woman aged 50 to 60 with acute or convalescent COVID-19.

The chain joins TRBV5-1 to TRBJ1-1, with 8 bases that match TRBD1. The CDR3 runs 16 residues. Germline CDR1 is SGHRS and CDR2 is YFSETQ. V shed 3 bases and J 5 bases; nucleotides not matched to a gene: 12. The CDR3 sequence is CASSWRVQGEGTEAFF. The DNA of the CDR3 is TGCGCCAGCAGCTGGAGGGTACAGGGGGAAGGTACTGAAGCTTTCTTT.

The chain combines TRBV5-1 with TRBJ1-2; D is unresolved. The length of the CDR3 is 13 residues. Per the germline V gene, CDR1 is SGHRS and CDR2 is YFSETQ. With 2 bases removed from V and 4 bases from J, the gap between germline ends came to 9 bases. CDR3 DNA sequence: TGCGCCAGCAGCTTAAACAGAGCCTATGGCTACACCTTC. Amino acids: CASSLNRAYGYTF.

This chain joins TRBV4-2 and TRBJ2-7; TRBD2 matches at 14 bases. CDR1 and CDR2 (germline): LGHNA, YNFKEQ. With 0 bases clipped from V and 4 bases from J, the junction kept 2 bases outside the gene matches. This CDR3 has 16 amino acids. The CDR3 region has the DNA TGTGCCAGCAGCCAAGAAGGGACTAGCGGGAGTTACGAGCAGTACTTC. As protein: CASSQEGTSGSYEQYF.

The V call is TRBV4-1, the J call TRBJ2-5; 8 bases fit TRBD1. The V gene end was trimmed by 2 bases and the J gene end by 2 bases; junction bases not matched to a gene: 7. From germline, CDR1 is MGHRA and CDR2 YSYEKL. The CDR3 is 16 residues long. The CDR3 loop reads CASSQFRDRRQETQYF. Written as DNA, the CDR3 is TGCGCCAGCAGCCAATTCCGGGACAGGAGGCAAGAGACCCAGTACTTC.

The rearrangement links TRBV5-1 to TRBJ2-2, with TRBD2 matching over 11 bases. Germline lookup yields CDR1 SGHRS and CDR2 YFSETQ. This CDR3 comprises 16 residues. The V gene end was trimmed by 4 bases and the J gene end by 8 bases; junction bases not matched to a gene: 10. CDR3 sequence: CASSTLLAGETGELFF. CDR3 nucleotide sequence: TGCGCCAGCAGCACTCTACTAGCGGGAGAGACTGGGGAGCTGTTTTTT.

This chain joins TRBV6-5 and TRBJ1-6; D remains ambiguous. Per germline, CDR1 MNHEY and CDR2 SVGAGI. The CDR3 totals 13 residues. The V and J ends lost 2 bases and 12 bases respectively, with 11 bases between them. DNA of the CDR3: TGTGCCAGCAGTTACGGATTGGGCCAACCCCTCCACTTT. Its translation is CASSYGLGQPLHF.

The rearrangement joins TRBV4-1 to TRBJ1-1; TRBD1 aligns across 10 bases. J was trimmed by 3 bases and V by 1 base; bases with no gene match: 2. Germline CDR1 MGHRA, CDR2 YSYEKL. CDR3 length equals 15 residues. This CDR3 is CASSQGQGADTEAFF. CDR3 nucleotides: TGCGCCAGCAGCCAAGGACAGGGGGCCGACACTGAAGCTTTCTTT.

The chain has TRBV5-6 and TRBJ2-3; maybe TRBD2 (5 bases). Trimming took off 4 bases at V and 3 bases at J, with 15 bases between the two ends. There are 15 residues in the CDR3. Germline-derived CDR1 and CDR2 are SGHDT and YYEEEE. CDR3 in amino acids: CASSSGPWETDTQYF. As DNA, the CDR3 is TGTGCCAGCAGCAGCGGCCCGTGGGAGACAGATACGCAGTATTTT.

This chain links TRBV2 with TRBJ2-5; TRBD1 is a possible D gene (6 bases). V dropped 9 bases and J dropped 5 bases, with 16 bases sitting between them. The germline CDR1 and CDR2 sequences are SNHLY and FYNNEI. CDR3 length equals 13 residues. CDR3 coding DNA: TGTGCCAGAGCCAACAGGGTTCTGGAGACCCAGTACTTC. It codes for CARANRVLETQYF. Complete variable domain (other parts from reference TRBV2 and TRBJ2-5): EPEVTQTPSHQVTQMGQEVILRCVPISNHLYFYWYRQILGQKVEFLVSFYNNEISEKSEIFDDQFSVERPDGSNFTLKIRSTKLEDSAMYFCARANRVLETQYFGPGTRLLVL.

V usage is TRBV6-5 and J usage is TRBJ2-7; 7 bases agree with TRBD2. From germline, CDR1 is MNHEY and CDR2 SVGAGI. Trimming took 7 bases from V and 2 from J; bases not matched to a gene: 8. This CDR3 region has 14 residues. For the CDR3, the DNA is TGTGCCAGCAACCCAAGCGGGATTCCCTACGAGCAGTACTTC. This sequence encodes CASNPSGIPYEQYF.

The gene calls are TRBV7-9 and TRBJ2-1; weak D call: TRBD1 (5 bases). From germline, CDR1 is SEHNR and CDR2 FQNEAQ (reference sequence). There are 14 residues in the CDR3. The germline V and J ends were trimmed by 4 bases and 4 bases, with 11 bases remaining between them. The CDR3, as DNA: TGTGCCAGCAGCTATGCCAGACAGTACAATGAGCAGTTCTTC. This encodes CASSYARQYNEQFF.

CDR3 DNA: TGTGCCAGCAGTTTACGGTTAGCGGGAGATAACGAGCAGTACTTC. Translation: CASSLRLAGDNEQYF. J is TRBJ2-7 and V is TRBV27; 9 positions match TRBD2. There are 15 residues in the CDR3. Germline V gives CDR1 MNHEY, CDR2 SMNVEV (reference sequence). The V gene end was trimmed by 2 bases and the J gene end by 5 bases; junction bases not matched to a gene: 7.

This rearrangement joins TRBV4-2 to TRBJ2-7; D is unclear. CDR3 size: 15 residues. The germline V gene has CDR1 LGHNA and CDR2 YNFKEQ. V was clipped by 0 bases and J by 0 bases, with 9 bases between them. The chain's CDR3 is CASSQDVVLSYEQYF. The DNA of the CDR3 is TGTGCCAGCAGCCAAGATGTGGTACTCTCCTACGAGCAGTACTTC.

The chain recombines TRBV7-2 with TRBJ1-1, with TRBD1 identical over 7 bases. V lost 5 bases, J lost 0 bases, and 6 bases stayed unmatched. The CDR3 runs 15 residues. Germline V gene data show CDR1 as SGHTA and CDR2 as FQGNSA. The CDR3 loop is CASSPGDRLNTEAFF. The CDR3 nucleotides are TGTGCCAGCAGCCCAGGGGACAGACTGAACACTGAAGCTTTCTTT.

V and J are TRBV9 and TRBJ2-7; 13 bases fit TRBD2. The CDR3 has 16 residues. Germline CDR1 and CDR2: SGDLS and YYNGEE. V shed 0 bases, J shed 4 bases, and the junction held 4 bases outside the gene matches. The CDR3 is CASSVGTSGSRYEQYF. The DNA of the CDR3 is TGTGCCAGCAGCGTAGGGACTAGCGGGAGTCGGTACGAGCAGTACTTC.

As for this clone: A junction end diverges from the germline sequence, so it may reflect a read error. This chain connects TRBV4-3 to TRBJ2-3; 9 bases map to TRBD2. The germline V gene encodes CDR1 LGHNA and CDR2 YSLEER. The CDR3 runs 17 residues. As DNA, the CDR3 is TGCGCCAGCAGACAAGACAGCGGGAGGAGTGACACAGATACGCAGTATTTT. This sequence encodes CASRQDSGRSDTDTQYF.

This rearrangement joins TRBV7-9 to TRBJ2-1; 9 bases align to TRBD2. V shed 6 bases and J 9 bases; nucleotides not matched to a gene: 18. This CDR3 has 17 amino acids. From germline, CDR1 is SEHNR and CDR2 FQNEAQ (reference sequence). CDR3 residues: CASSFKQVAGGLGEQFF. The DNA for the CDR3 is TGTGCCAGCAGTTTCAAACAAGTGGCGGGAGGGCTAGGTGAGCAGTTCTTC.